Sequencing of this T cell receptor (beta chain) was carried out in a study of OX40 agonist ivuxolimab in advanced cancers. For context, the study as a whole: Ivuxolimab, which targeted the costimulatory receptor OX40 (CD134), was an agonistic, fully human IgG2 monoclonal antibody. Intravenous ivuxolimab was administered to patients every 2 weeks at six dose levels: 0.01, 0.1, 0.3, 1.5, 3 and 10 mg/kg. The paper reports the monotherapy dose-escalation portion (N of about 54 patients) of the phase I ivuxolimab trial. In the dose-escalation cohort, over 65% of patients were male, and the mean age was roughly 60 years, with a range of roughly 20 to 80. Among the approximately 50 dose-escalation patients, about 19 had hepatocellular carcinoma, 15 or so melanoma, 9 renal cell carcinoma and 9 head and neck cancer. Prior anti-PD-1, anti-PD-L1 or anti-CTLA-4 therapy was permitted, and approximately 40% of dose-escalation patients had received checkpoint inhibitors. Partial responses occurred in three dose-escalation patients: two with cutaneous melanoma and one with hepatocellular carcinoma. Peripheral TCRbeta sequencing was intended to test whether TCR sequence diversity was altered and clonal T-cell expansion was caused by ivuxolimab. Broad study findings and their caveats: The antigen specificity of the peripheral T cells that underwent clonal expansion was not determined. Low levels of normalized T-cell clonal expansion were also seen in some nonresponding patients. At doses of 0.1 to 3.0 mg/kg, clonal expansion of both CD4+ and CD8+ T cells in blood was seen between baseline and week 6. In partial responders in the 0.1-3.0 mg/kg groups, normalized peripheral clonal expansion was found to be among the lowest, especially among CD8+ T cells. On average, CD8+ T cells showed more expanded clones than CD4+ T cells after ivuxolimab.

Genomic DNA was extracted from sorted cells for sequencing of the TCRbeta CDR3 region. The immunoSEQ Assay was used to sequence the TCRbeta CDR3 regions. TCRdb obtained this table from immuneACCESS and retained in-frame rearrangements with V and J assigned. These tables miss some clones; where compared with another copy, unresolved V genes account for less than half of the shortfall, and the remainder is unexplained. The sample has approximately 87,000 clones on record, 91% of them singletons. Around 0.86% of the sample is taken by the ten largest. Regarding this clone: There is no known antigen for this receptor. The record has no base qualities; no much larger clone is one base away.

Looking up the germline V gene (reference sequence) yields CDR1 SGHNT and CDR2 YYREEE. V is reduced by 0 bases and J by 2 bases, leaving a spacing of 9 bases between them. From the cysteine up to the phenylalanine, the CDR3 has a length of 14 residues. CDR3 DNA is the only sequence kept; it has 42 bases, read in frame from the first base. The trial excluded patients who had a history of autoimmune disease or were on systemic immunosuppression. Peripheral blood for TCR sequencing was drawn from every dose cohort at baseline, at cycle 4 day 1 and at cycle 7 day 1. Samples were obtained from an open-label, multicenter, first-in-human phase I dose-escalation trial of ivuxolimab. The trial enrolled adults with locally advanced or metastatic head and neck squamous cell, hepatocellular, melanoma or renal cell carcinoma. Before TCR sequencing, CD4+ T cells and CD8+ T cells were sorted from peripheral blood as separate populations.

The chain links TRBV5-4 with TRBJ2-7; the D gene assignment is ambiguous. The sequencing used CD4+ or CD8+ T cells sorted from blood, collected in a trial of the OX40 agonist ivuxolimab. The receptor was derived from an adult with an advanced solid tumor such as melanoma, head and neck, liver or kidney cancer. The nucleotide sequence reads TGTGCCAGCAGCTTGGGGGCAGACGCCTACGAGCAGTACTTC. Translation gives CASSLGADAYEQYF.